The rows below give T cell receptor beta chains drawn from one sample of a study of blood T cells in healthy people across ages. MiXCR, applied by TCRdb to the 5' RACE reads, yields one record per CDR3 protein. Of 1.5 million to 2 million distinct CDR3 sequences in the sample, 25% to 30% were seen once. The sequenced sample consisted of blood. These receptors all come from a woman in her thirties in good health. CDR3s leave out the opening cysteine and the closing phenylalanine or tryptophan.

V gene,J gene,CDR3 protein
TRBV7-2,TRBJ2-3,ASSLVRGGSGTQY
TRBV29-1,TRBJ2-1,SVALGAGGYNEQF
TRBV9,TRBJ2-3,ASTPTSLDTQY
TRBV4-2,TRBJ1-1,ASSQAHAVTDTEAF
TRBV4-1,TRBJ2-7,ASSQAVGEYEQY
TRBV5-1,TRBJ2-1,ASSQDRGRNEQF
TRBV11-1,TRBJ1-1,ASSSDLTPGSPSYMNTEAF
TRBV5-6,TRBJ2-5,ASSGGGWETQY
TRBV2,TRBJ2-3,ASSEAVARTDTQY
TRBV6-2/TRBV6-3,TRBJ2-1,ASSYTTGYNEQF
TRBV20-1,TRBJ2-7,SARAGQGSPYEQY
TRBV29-1,TRBJ1-2,SAGDRDGYT
TRBV11-2,TRBJ2-1,ASSLLGGPSSYNEQF
TRBV6-5,TRBJ2-5,ASSYSFRTSGGEETQY
TRBV4-1,TRBJ1-1,ASSQVQTNTEAF
TRBV28,TRBJ1-1,ASSLIVRGTEAF
TRBV7-2,TRBJ1-2,ASLWARGNGYT
TRBV7-9,TRBJ2-3,ASSLGLAGGSPSSQY
TRBV27,TRBJ2-5,ASSLWRGTSGRETQY
TRBV12-3/TRBV12-4,TRBJ2-4,ASSLPTGVKNIQY
TRBV12-3/TRBV12-4,TRBJ2-7,ASTVGDVLEQY
TRBV2,TRBJ1-1,ASRGPQLSEAF
TRBV20-1,TRBJ1-5,SAARQGEQPQH